This T cell receptor beta chain was identified during a study of CDR3 diversity in severe acne. This clonotype has ten or more counts. TCRdb analysed the PCR reads with MiXCR anew, one entry per CDR3 protein. The sample holds 97,000 or so distinct CDR3 sequences, roughly half seen once. There are 13 residues in the CDR3. Germline lookup yields CDR1 WNHNN and CDR2 SYGVQD (reference sequence). V was cut by 4 bases and J by 4 bases, with 9 bases left in between. Sequencing used blood. The rearrangement links TRBV10-1 to TRBJ2-3; TRBD2 is a possible D gene (6 bases). The origin of this receptor is a male donor with acne. This CDR3 is CASSGGGSDTQYF. CDR3 nucleotide sequence: TGCGCCAGCAGTGGTGGAGGGTCAGATACGCAGTATTTT.